The 11 T cell receptor beta chains below all came from one sample that was sequenced in a study of T cell responses to AZD1222 COVID-19 vaccine. Assay: immunoSEQ multiplex PCR; the TCRdb copy retains only in-frame clones and omits some. The sample has some 110,000 clones, 85% to 90% seen once. Here the sequenced sample was peripheral blood, taken on day 0 of AZD1222 vaccination. These receptors all stem from an adult in good health.

This clone was observed a single time. The chain employs TRBV5-6 and TRBJ1-3, with TRBD1 identical over 9 bases. Trimming removed 3 bases from V and 0 bases from J; junction bases left unmatched: 4. The CDR3 length is 16 residues. Per the germline V gene, CDR1 is SGHDT and CDR2 is YYEEEE. The CDR3 DNA reads as TGTGCCAGCAGCTCGGGACAGGGACTCTCTGGAAACACCATATATTTT. This sequence encodes CASSSGQGLSGNTIYF.

The CDR3 spells CASSIGRGSYNSPLHF. CDR3 in DNA: TGTGCCAGTAGTATCGGCCGGGGCTCCTATAATTCACCCCTCCACTTT. V gene TRBV19 combines with J gene TRBJ1-6; D gene unclear. The CDR3 loop spans 16 amino acids. Germline values: CDR1 LNHDA, CDR2 SQIVND (reference sequence). Trimming cost V 3 bases and J 0 bases, with 9 bases left between them.

The chain joins TRBV6-5 to TRBJ1-1; TRBD1 matches at 9 bases. The CDR3 totals 14 residues. Germline CDR1 reads MNHEY; CDR2 reads SVGAGI. V shed 5 bases and J 4 bases; nucleotides not matched to a gene: 5. CDR3 loop: CASSRVTGGTEAFF. For the CDR3, the DNA is TGTGCCAGCAGTAGAGTGACAGGGGGCACTGAAGCTTTCTTT.

CDR3 sequence: CASSLAPQGAGGYTF. The CDR3 bases are TGTGCCAGCAGCTTAGCCCCACAGGGGGCAGGTGGCTACACCTTC. The rearrangement links TRBV7-8 to TRBJ1-2; 9 positions match TRBD1. Germline V gene data show CDR1 as SGHVS and CDR2 as FQNEAQ. V shed 0 bases, J shed 7 bases, and the junction held 6 bases outside the gene matches. This CDR3 spans 15 amino acids. Using reference TRBV7-8 and TRBJ1-2 for the parts outside the CDR3, the full variable domain is GAGVSQSPRYKVAKRGQDVALRCDPISGHVSLFWYQQALGQGPEFLTYFQNEAQLDKSGLPSDRFFAERPEGSVSTLKIQRTQQEDSAVYLCASSLAPQGAGGYTFGSGTRLTVV.

This chain's CDR3 is CASSPLGAGLTDTQYF. Written as DNA, the CDR3 is TGTGCCAGCAGCCCCCTGGGCGCCGGGCTCACAGATACGCAGTATTTT. J is TRBJ2-3 and V is TRBV7-2; D not certain. This CDR3 contains 16 residues. V lost 5 bases and J lost 2, with 17 bases in between. From germline, CDR1 is SGHTA and CDR2 FQGNSA.

The V and J genes are TRBV7-9 and TRBJ1-6; D is ambiguous. The CDR3 covers 16 residues. Germline V lookup: CDR1 SEHNR, CDR2 FQNEAQ (reference sequence). V was clipped by 1 base and J by 5 bases, with 12 bases between them. This chain's CDR3 is CASSLDRVWDNSPLHF. CDR3 coding DNA: TGTGCCAGCAGCTTAGACCGGGTTTGGGATAATTCACCCCTCCACTTT.

This chain joins TRBV7-9 and TRBJ2-3; D gene ambiguous. V gave up 2 bases and J gave up 4 bases, with 10 bases separating them. This CDR3 region has 14 residues. CDR1 is SEHNR and CDR2 is FQNEAQ in the germline V gene (reference sequence). The CDR3 spells CASSLFGSSDTQYF. The DNA of the CDR3 is TGTGCCAGCAGCTTATTCGGCTCTTCAGATACGCAGTATTTT.

The chain has TRBV19 and TRBJ1-1; possible D gene TRBD1, 5 bases. Trimming cost V 4 bases and J 4 bases, with 10 bases left between them. The CDR3 is made up of 13 amino acids. Looked up from germline, CDR1 is LNHDA and CDR2 is SQIVND (reference sequence). The CDR3 DNA follows: TGTGCCAGTAGTACAGGGACGGTCACTGAAGCTTTCTTT. It translates to CASSTGTVTEAFF. The variable domain in full, completed from reference TRBV19 and TRBJ1-1, reads DGGITQSPKYLFRKEGQNVTLSCEQNLNHDAMYWYRQDPGQGLRLIYYSQIVNDFQKGDIAEGYSVSREKKESFPLTVTSAQKNPTAFYLCASSTGTVTEAFFGQGTRLTVV.

The chain combines TRBV4-3 with TRBJ1-4; tentatively, D is TRBD1 (5 bases). This CDR3 is 15 amino acids long. The V end was cut by 1 base, the J end by 4 bases, with 10 bases between. The germline V gene encodes CDR1 LGHNA and CDR2 YSLEER. The CDR3 is CASSQARDGNEKLFF. The CDR3, as DNA: TGCGCCAGCAGCCAAGCCAGGGACGGTAATGAAAAACTGTTTTTT.

This rearrangement joins TRBV15 to TRBJ2-2; 12 bases line up with TRBD1. V trimming: 5 bases; J trimming: 7 bases; junction bases outside the gene matches: 11. There are 17 residues in the CDR3. CDR1 and CDR2 (germline): LNHNV, YYDKDF (reference sequence). The CDR3 region is CATSATGGQGAVGELFF. As DNA, the CDR3 is TGTGCCACCAGCGCAACCGGGGGACAGGGGGCGGTCGGGGAGCTGTTTTTT.

V and J are TRBV6-5 and TRBJ2-5; a weak D match, TRBD1 (6 bases). Trimming removed 6 bases from V and 4 bases from J, with 12 bases in between. The CDR3 has 13 residues. Germline CDR1 and CDR2: MNHEY and SVGAGI. CDR3 sequence: CASSTGLAETQYF. The CDR3, as DNA: TGTGCCAGCAGCACAGGGTTGGCAGAGACCCAGTACTTC.